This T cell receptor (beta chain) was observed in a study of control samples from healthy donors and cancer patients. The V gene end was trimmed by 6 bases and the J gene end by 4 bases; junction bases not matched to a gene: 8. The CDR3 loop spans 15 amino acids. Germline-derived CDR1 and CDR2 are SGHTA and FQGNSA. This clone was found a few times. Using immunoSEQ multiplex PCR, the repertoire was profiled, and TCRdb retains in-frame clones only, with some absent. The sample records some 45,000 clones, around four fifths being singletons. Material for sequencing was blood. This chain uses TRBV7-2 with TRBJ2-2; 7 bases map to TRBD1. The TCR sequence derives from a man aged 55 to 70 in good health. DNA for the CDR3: TGTGCCAGCAGAAACGCAGGGGGAATCACCGGGGAGCTGTTTTTT. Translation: CASRNAGGITGELFF.